The entry below gives a single T cell receptor beta chain sequence along with its context. Its specificity is unknown. The data derive from a study of cytomegalovirus exposure and HLA in healthy donors. The V gene end was trimmed by 4 bases and the J gene end by 1 base; junction bases not matched to a gene: 3. CDR1 is SQVTM and CDR2 is ANQGSEA in the germline V gene. The CDR3 covers 14 residues. The PCR was carried out with 60 Vbeta primers and 13 Jbeta primers. Only in-frame clones appear in the TCRdb table, and some are missing; sequencing was by immunoSEQ multiplex PCR. Among 170,000 or so clones listed, 84% were seen once. Overall study results and limits: Analyzed later, association rates of TCRs varied across HLA loci, with DRB1 most and HLA-C fewest. Being indistinguishable, some V segments were excluded, TRBV6-2 and TRBV6-3 among them.

Sequenced input: PBMCs. This TCR was sampled from a boy aged 2 to 10 in good health and CMV-seronegative. The chain has TRBV29-1 and TRBJ2-7, with 11 bases lining up with TRBD2. The CDR3 protein is CSVATSGISYEQYF. The CDR3 DNA reads TGCAGCGTTGCGACTAGCGGGATTTCCTACGAGCAGTACTTC.